The following is a T cell receptor beta chain sequence with its context. Its cognate antigen is unknown. This CDR3 is built from 15 residues. Germline values: CDR1 SGHNT, CDR2 YYREEE (reference sequence). The V gene end was trimmed by 4 bases and the J gene end by 0 bases; junction bases not matched to a gene: 2. The entry originates in a study of CD8 T cells in Susac syndrome. Broader study findings: CD4+ T cell repertoires in Susac syndrome lacked clonal expansion.

RNA totalling about 0.5 to 1 ug underwent reverse transcription with random hexamers. TCRdb itself ran the immunoSEQ multiplex PCR reads through MiXCR, one entry per CDR3 protein. The sample yields fewer than 200,000 distinct CDR3 sequences, around 94% seen once. Sequencing targeted TCR beta in blood CD8+ and CD4+ T cells. The rearrangement links TRBV5-4 to TRBJ2-5; 11 bases agree with TRBD2. The sequence came from a human donor with Susac syndrome. The source material was CD4+ T cells from PBMCs. The CDR3 protein is CASSPTSGDQETQYF. CDR3 sequence (DNA): TGTGCCAGCAGCCCGACTAGCGGGGACCAAGAGACCCAGTACTTC.